The source of this T cell receptor (beta chain) is a study of beta chain features in type 1 diabetes (dated by TCRdb to about 2018). At the level of the whole study: Mean age, gender distribution, total cell number and subset yield did not differ between patients and healthy donors. A total of roughly 98,000,000 sorted cells were examined across all samples, and a strong correlation was observed between cell number per subset and RNA yield. Regulatory and stem cell-like memory subsets were obtained from only 8 patients and roughly eight healthy donors, while naive and central memory subsets were obtained from all 28 donors. The study compared TCRB repertoires of sorted circulating CD4+ T cell subsets between recently diagnosed type 1 diabetes patients and matched healthy donors. Findings and caveats that apply to the study as a whole: A moderate but significant shortening of TCRB CDR3 length was observed in type 1 diabetes patients in all four CD4+ subsets. The naive, central memory and regulatory TCRB repertoires appeared to resemble one another more closely among patients than among healthy donors. Patients with type 1 diabetes made fewer insertions and deleted more nucleotides at VDJ recombination sites, implying thymic rearrangement abnormalities. Because small numbers of individuals were included in the HLA sub-analyses, any influence of HLA type on TCRB rearrangement was left unresolved. Because cDNA rather than genomic DNA was sequenced, highly expressing activated cells could have been over-represented, although no difference in activation and CD3 levels was found between groups. Shorter templates might be favored by PCR, yet because patient and control samples were amplified and corrected together, any such skew would affect both groups equally.

CDR1 and CDR2, looked up from the germline V gene, are MDHEN and SYDVKM. V trim: 7 bases; J trim: 2 bases; unmatched bases: 14. Taken from cysteine to phenylalanine, the CDR3 has 18 residues. The read is trimmed to its CDR3 DNA, 54 bases read in frame from base 1. The entire isolated RNA was reverse transcribed using the High Capacity cDNA Reverse Transcription Kit, and thus expressed TCRB transcripts were sequenced. Stem cell-like memory T cell samples underwent survey-depth immunoSEQ sequencing, averaging about 910,000 total reads per sample. Sorted cells were lysed in RLT buffer and RNA was extracted with DNase-treated RNeasy Micro or Mini kits, depending on cell number. Each cell subset was processed separately to prevent cross-contamination, with patient and healthy donor samples processed together. Using the immunoSEQ multiplex PCR, TCRB sequences were amplified from cDNA into 87-bp fragments spanning the CDR3 region. Amplicons were sequenced on the Illumina HiSeq platform. The published analysis was carried out like this. PCR bias was corrected computationally using synthetic template baselines, and reads within Hamming distance 2 were collapsed, with unmergeable singletons discarded. Reads were aligned against IMGT to assign V, D and J genes, CDR3 length and insertions or deletions at six rearrangement sites. Within each subset, clonotype counts were normalized to sorted cell number, and only after that were true diversity and Gini coefficients computed with the tcR R package. Repertoire sharing was quantified using the overlap coefficient calculated on TCRB nucleotide sequences. What TCRdb holds here is the immuneACCESS table cut down to in-frame rearrangements. Part of the clones is not present; checked against another copy, under half of the missing clones reflect an unresolved V gene, and the others are unexplained. That table is the source of V, J and clone size, and D and trimming were worked out from the DNA. The sample has more than 85,000 clones on record, less than 40% of them singletons. The top ten clonotypes cover over 0.065% of the sample.

Comment on this clone: The antigen it recognizes is unknown. No much larger clonotype is one base removed from it; base qualities were not supplied.

Each donor gave one peripheral blood draw, approximately 120 mL on average, collected into heparinised tubes. A BD FACSAria II was used to sort naive, central memory, regulatory and stem cell-like memory CD4+ T cells with a panel that included CD45RO, CCR7, CD25, CD127, CD95 and CD27. Every sorted population had a purity above 95%. PBMCs were isolated immediately by Lymphoprep density gradient centrifugation and stained directly without culture. So that batch effects would be minimized, each experiment stained and sorted samples in pairs, pairing one healthy donor with one patient. Sample: stem cell memory CD4+ T cells from blood. Sample cell subset or site, as interpreted from the label and publication: stem cell-like memory CD4+ T cells. This chain is built from TRBV28 and TRBJ2-1, with 10 bases in between that match TRBD2. The receptor was isolated from a woman aged 18-29 years in good health. CDR3 sequence: CASIASRTSGDPYNEQFF. At the DNA level, the sequence is TGTGCCAGCATAGCGTCTAGGACTAGCGGAGATCCCTACAATGAGCAGTTCTTC.